These 32 T cell receptor beta chains were all obtained from the same sample, sequenced in a study. Each CDR3 protein gets one entry after TCRdb re-called the RT-PCR reads with MiXCR. The table lists approximately 720,000 distinct CDR3 sequences, approximately 15% of them singletons. What was sequenced was memory CD4+ T cells from blood. All receptors come from a female donor in good health, serving as a healthy control.

This clonotype was seen repeatedly, ten times or more. V usage is TRBV12-3 or TRBV12-4 and J usage is TRBJ1-1; D call uncertain. The CDR3 covers 10 residues. The V end was cut by 10 bases, the J end by 10 bases, with 13 bases between. The CDR3 sequence is CATRRVLAFF. The CDR3 DNA sequence: TGTGCCACCAGGCGGGTTTTAGCTTTCTTT.

Ten or more counts support this clonotype. The rearrangement uses TRBV12-5 and TRBJ2-1; TRBD1 is a possible D gene (5 bases). Deletions cut 2 bases from V and 6 bases from J, with 5 bases between. Germline V lookup: CDR1 LGHNT, CDR2 FRNRAP. The length of the CDR3 is 12 residues. CDR3 DNA: TGTGCTAGTGGTTTGCAGGGCAATGAGCAGTTCTTC. Encoded protein: CASGLQGNEQFF.

This clonotype came up many times. This rearrangement joins TRBV20-1 to TRBJ1-5; perhaps TRBD1 as D (5 bases). This CDR3 comprises 16 residues. V dropped 6 bases and J dropped 0 bases, with 18 bases sitting between them. CDR1 is DFQATT and CDR2 is SNEGSKA in the germline V gene (reference sequence). The CDR3 protein is CSASLGGSHSNQPQHF. Written as DNA, the CDR3 is TGCAGTGCCTCCCTGGGGGGATCGCATAGCAATCAGCCCCAGCATTTT.

The rearrangement joins TRBV5-1 to TRBJ2-3; 9 bases align to TRBD1. V lost 2 bases to trimming and J lost 5 bases; unmatched junction nucleotides: 3. Germline CDR1 and CDR2: SGHRS and YFSETQ. This CDR3 is 14 amino acids long. As DNA, the CDR3 is TGCGCCAGCAGCTTATGGACAGGGGAAGATACGCAGTATTTT. It is translated as CASSLWTGEDTQYF.

This clonotype showed up just a few times. The chain has TRBV15 and TRBJ2-5, with D possibly being TRBD2 (6 bases). Germline loops: CDR1 LNHNV, CDR2 YYDKDF (reference sequence). The CDR3 consists of 16 residues. V was cut by 1 base and J by 5 bases, with 17 bases left in between. The CDR3 sequence: CATSRGNQGGGETQYF. The DNA of the CDR3 is TGTGCCACCAGCAGAGGCAACCAGGGAGGAGGGGAGACCCAGTACTTC.

Points on this clonotype: Given a much more abundant clone one base away, this may be a read error. The J gene is TRBJ2-5, the V gene TRBV20-1; the match to TRBD2 covers 9 bases. The CDR3 has 15 residues. The V gene's germline CDR1 is DFQATT and CDR2 SNEGSKA (reference sequence). The CDR3 bases are TGCAGTGCTAACGGCGGGGGGGCCCTTGAAGAGACCCGGTACTTC. It codes for CSANGGGALEETRYF.

This chain uses TRBV7-2 with TRBJ2-3; D is uncertain. Germline CDR1 and CDR2: SGHTA and FQGNSA. Trimming took off 5 bases at V and 2 bases at J, with 11 bases between the two ends. The CDR3 runs to 14 residues. The DNA for the CDR3 is TGTGCCAGCAGCCCGTCCTACGCCACAGATACGCAGTATTTT. Residues: CASSPSYATDTQYF.

This clonotype was seen a few times. This rearrangement joins TRBV5-1 to TRBJ2-1, with 15 positions matching TRBD2. The CDR3 spans 17 residues. V lost 3 bases, J lost 7 bases, and 8 bases stayed unmatched. Germline-derived CDR1 and CDR2 are SGHRS and YFSETQ. The CDR3 reads CASSSGTSGRYGNEQFF. In DNA form, the CDR3 reads TGCGCCAGCAGCTCCGGGACTAGCGGGAGGTATGGGAATGAGCAGTTCTTC.

The J gene is TRBJ2-1, the V gene TRBV19, with no clear D. The germline gives CDR1 LNHDA, CDR2 SQIVND (reference sequence). With 3 bases removed from V and 7 bases from J, the gap between germline ends came to 7 bases. The CDR3 consists of 12 residues. CDR3 nucleotides: TGTGCCAGTAGTATTATGGGGAATGAGCAGTTCTTC. Protein product: CASSIMGNEQFF. Complete variable domain (other parts from reference TRBV19 and TRBJ2-1): DGGITQSPKYLFRKEGQNVTLSCEQNLNHDAMYWYRQDPGQGLRLIYYSQIVNDFQKGDIAEGYSVSREKKESFPLTVTSAQKNPTAFYLCASSIMGNEQFFGPGTRLTVL.

This clonotype showed up just a few times. V and J are TRBV28 and TRBJ2-7; 10 bases agree with TRBD2. The CDR3 has 16 amino acids. The V gene end was trimmed by 3 bases and the J gene end by 0 bases; junction bases not matched to a gene: 5. Germline CDR1 and CDR2: MDHEN and SYDVKM. The CDR3, as DNA: TGTGCCAGCAGTTTCTATCTAGCGGGAGTCTCCTACGAGCAGTACTTC. Encoded protein: CASSFYLAGVSYEQYF.

This clonotype was counted many times. The rearrangement links TRBV7-8 to TRBJ1-1; a possible D gene is TRBD1 (5 bases). The CDR3 has 13 residues. The V gene's germline CDR1 is SGHVS and CDR2 FQNEAQ. With 5 bases removed from V and 6 bases from J, the gap between germline ends came to 13 bases. The CDR3 nucleotides read TGTGCCAGCAGCCCTCTGCTAGGGGCTGAAGCTTTCTTT. Amino acid sequence: CASSPLLGAEAFF.

This chain uses TRBV6-5 with TRBJ2-5; D unresolved. The germline V gene has CDR1 MNHEY and CDR2 SVGAGI. This CDR3 is 13 amino acids long. The V and J ends lost 0 bases and 2 bases respectively, with 4 bases between them. CDR3 sequence reads: CASSYSRQETQYF. The DNA for the CDR3 is TGTGCCAGCAGTTACTCGCGACAAGAGACCCAGTACTTC.

This clonotype occurred many times. In DNA, the CDR3 is TGTGCCAGCAGTTACTTCTACAGTAGCGGCAATGAGCAGTTCTTC. Encoded protein: CASSYFYSSGNEQFF. V usage is TRBV6-5 and J usage is TRBJ2-1; a weak D match, TRBD2 (6 bases). The CDR3 spans 15 residues. The V and J ends lost 1 base and 6 bases respectively, with 13 bases between them. Germline V gene sequence: CDR1 MNHEY, CDR2 SVGAGI.

This clonotype has only a few counts. The rearrangement joins TRBV7-4 to TRBJ1-3; D perhaps matches TRBD1 (5 bases). Germline V gene sequence: CDR1 SGHVT, CDR2 SQSDAQ. V was cut by 8 bases and J by 2 bases, with 13 bases left in between. The CDR3 length is 14 residues. The DNA for the CDR3 is TGTGCCAGCCCGGGAGGGGTACCTGGAAACACCATATATTTT. Residues: CASPGGVPGNTIYF.

The table lists this clonotype with many counts. The chain joins TRBV5-1 to TRBJ2-5; D unclear. The CDR3 sequence is 14 residues long. Germline assignment: CDR1 SGHRS and CDR2 YFSETQ. Deletions cut 0 bases from V and 5 bases from J, with 11 bases between. The CDR3 DNA is TGCGCCAGCAGCTTGGAGGTGGTCCAGGAGACCCAGTACTTC. It specifies CASSLEVVQETQYF.

This clonotype was seen a few times. The rearrangement links TRBV12-3 or TRBV12-4 to TRBJ1-5; a possible D gene is TRBD1 (5 bases). The CDR3 contains 13 residues. V shed 3 bases and J shed 9 bases, with 12 bases lying between them. CDR3 nucleotides: TGTGCCAGCAGTTTCGGGGCGTTAGGGCCCCAGCATTTT. Translating gives CASSFGALGPQHF.

The table lists this clonotype with many counts. This chain uses TRBV6-5 with TRBJ2-3, with 8 bases lining up with TRBD2. Germline V gene data show CDR1 as MNHEY and CDR2 as SVGAGI. The junction had 8 bases not matched to a gene; V was cut back by 3 bases and J by 0 bases. The CDR3 extends over 17 amino acids. CDR3 in amino acids: CASSYIAGTHSTDTQYF. The CDR3 DNA follows: TGTGCCAGCAGTTATATAGCGGGGACTCATAGCACAGATACGCAGTATTTT.

The rearrangement links TRBV20-1 to TRBJ2-5; no firm D call. The V gene lost 2 bases and the J gene lost 5 bases, with 12 bases spanning the gap. Germline assignment: CDR1 DFQATT and CDR2 SNEGSKA (reference sequence). The CDR3 runs 13 residues. CDR3 bases: TGCAGTGCTAGACTAGTAAGGCTCGAGACCCAGTACTTC. Its protein product is CSARLVRLETQYF.

The rearrangement joins TRBV20-1 to TRBJ1-1; D gene uncertain. Germline lookup yields CDR1 DFQATT and CDR2 SNEGSKA (reference sequence). There are 14 residues in the CDR3. V was trimmed by 6 bases and J by 1 base, leaving 15 bases between them. The CDR3: CSAIMAYGNTEAFF. The CDR3 coding sequence is TGCAGTGCCATTATGGCCTACGGGAACACTGAAGCTTTCTTT.

This clonotype has a single count. This may be a read error, as it is one base from a much larger clone. J is TRBJ2-1 and V is TRBV5-1; D unclear. Trimming took off 0 bases at V and 1 base at J, with 11 bases between the two ends. In germline, CDR1 is SGHRS, CDR2 YFSETQ. The CDR3 runs 16 residues. As DNA, the CDR3 is TGCGCCAGCAGCTTGGCCCATTCCCCGTCCTACAATGAGCAGTTCTTC. Protein: CASSLAHSPSYNEQFF.

This chain links TRBV5-1 with TRBJ1-2, with 8 bases fitting TRBD1. The CDR3 is made up of 15 amino acids. Germline V lookup: CDR1 SGHRS, CDR2 YFSETQ. The J segment lost 7 bases and the V segment lost 5 bases, leaving 13 bases of the junction unmatched. This CDR3 is CASRPQGASGSGYTF. CDR3 DNA sequence: TGCGCCAGCAGACCCCAGGGGGCGAGCGGTAGTGGCTACACCTTC.

This clonotype was observed many times. The rearrangement links TRBV7-2 to TRBJ1-1; possibly TRBD1 for D (5 bases). The CDR3 has 13 residues. V was trimmed by 6 bases and J by 0 bases, leaving 8 bases between them. Germline lookup yields CDR1 SGHTA and CDR2 FQGNSA. The DNA for the CDR3 is TGTGCCAGCAGTTACAGGATGAACACTGAAGCTTTCTTT. Protein sequence: CASSYRMNTEAFF.

This clonotype has a handful of counts. The genes are TRBV7-2 and TRBJ2-1; TRBD2 matches 11 bases. Trimming cost V 1 base and J 6 bases; bases outside gene matches: 8. This CDR3 contains 17 residues. Germline V gives CDR1 SGHTA, CDR2 FQGNSA. The CDR3 DNA is TGTGCCAGCAGCTTAGGTGCACTAGCGGGAGTAGGCAATGAGCAGTTCTTC. The encoded protein is CASSLGALAGVGNEQFF.

This clonotype was counted a few times. The genes are TRBV4-2 and TRBJ1-3; D might be TRBD1 (5 bases). Between the trimmed V and J ends, which lost 0 bases and 3 bases, there was a span of 12 bases. Per the germline V gene, CDR1 is LGHNA and CDR2 is YNFKEQ. CDR3 length equals 16 residues. The CDR3, as DNA: TGTGCCAGCAGCCAAGATGCAGGGTTGAGTGGAAACACCATATATTTT. Translation gives CASSQDAGLSGNTIYF.

The chain employs TRBV9 and TRBJ2-1, with unresolved D. Trimming stripped 0 bases from V and 6 bases from J, with 7 bases between. Looked up from germline, CDR1 is SGDLS and CDR2 is YYNGEE. This CDR3 has 13 residues. CDR3 residues: CASSVATLNEQFF. The CDR3 nucleotides read TGTGCCAGCAGCGTAGCCACCCTCAATGAGCAGTTCTTC.

Only a few counts were recorded for this clonotype. The chain has TRBV5-1 and TRBJ2-7; possible D gene TRBD1, 5 bases. The germline V and J ends were trimmed by 3 bases and 2 bases, with 9 bases remaining between them. Germline V gene data show CDR1 as SGHRS and CDR2 as YFSETQ. The CDR3 consists of 13 residues. CDR3 DNA: TGCGCCAGCAGCTGGGGCGTGGCCTACGAGCAGTACTTC. The encoded protein is CASSWGVAYEQYF.

This clonotype was picked up many times. The CDR3 DNA reads as TGCGCCAGCAGCCAATACTTTAACGGCCCGGGACAGACTACAGATACGCAGTATTTT. Translating it yields CASSQYFNGPGQTTDTQYF. The chain couples TRBV4-3 to TRBJ2-3; TRBD1 matches at 7 bases. The CDR3 consists of 19 residues. V gave up 2 bases and J gave up 3 bases; unmatched junction bases: 17. CDR1 and CDR2 (germline): LGHNA, YSLEER.

This clonotype came up a few times. The chain employs TRBV4-1 and TRBJ2-7; no definite D call. This CDR3 has 14 amino acids. Trimming removed 2 bases from V and 2 bases from J, with 10 bases in between. The germline CDR1 and CDR2 sequences are MGHRA and YSYEKL. Here the CDR3 DNA reads TGCGCCAGCAGCCAACTAAGTTATACCTACGAGCAGTACTTC. This encodes CASSQLSYTYEQYF.

The table lists this clonotype with a few counts. The chain couples TRBV30 to TRBJ1-1; unclear D gene. CDR1 is GTSNPN and CDR2 is SVGIG in the germline V gene (reference sequence). Between the trimmed V and J ends, which lost 8 bases and 5 bases, there was a span of 18 bases. The CDR3 covers 13 residues. The CDR3, as DNA: TGTGCCAGGGATCCATCGGTTAGTACTGAAGCTTTCTTT. Protein sequence: CARDPSVSTEAFF.

The chain combines TRBV12-3 or TRBV12-4 with TRBJ2-3, with D hard to call. With 7 bases removed from V and 4 bases from J, the gap between germline ends came to 6 bases. The CDR3 loop spans 11 amino acids. CDR3 nucleotide sequence: TGTGCCAGCATGTGGGCAGATACGCAGTATTTT. This codes for CASMWADTQYF.

This chain joins TRBV12-3 or TRBV12-4 and TRBJ2-7; either TRBD1 or TRBD2 may fit D (5 bases each). Trimming left V 4 bases short and J 2 bases short, with 12 bases between. The CDR3 runs 14 residues. As DNA, the CDR3 is TGTGCCAGCAGTTCCACCGGGACCACCTACGAGCAGTACTTC. It translates to CASSSTGTTYEQYF.

This clonotype was seen more than once but under ten times. This chain uses TRBV12-3 or TRBV12-4 with TRBJ1-5; TRBD1 matches 8 bases. The ends lost 6 bases at V and 4 bases at J; junction bases unmatched: 5. The CDR3 extends over 14 amino acids. CDR3 DNA sequence: TGTGCCAGCAGCCAGGGACAGGCTAATCAGCCCCAGCATTTT. Its protein product is CASSQGQANQPQHF.